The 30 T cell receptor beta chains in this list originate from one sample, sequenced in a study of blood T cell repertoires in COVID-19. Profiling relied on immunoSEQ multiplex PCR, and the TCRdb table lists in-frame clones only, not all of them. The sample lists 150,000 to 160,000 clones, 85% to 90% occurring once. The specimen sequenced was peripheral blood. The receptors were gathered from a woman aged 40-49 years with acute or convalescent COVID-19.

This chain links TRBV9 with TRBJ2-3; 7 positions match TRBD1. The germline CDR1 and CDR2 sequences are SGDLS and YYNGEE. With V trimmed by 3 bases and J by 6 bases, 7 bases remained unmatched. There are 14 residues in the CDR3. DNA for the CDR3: TGTGCCAGCAGCGCCACAGGGGTGCCGGATACGCAGTATTTT. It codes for CASSATGVPDTQYF.

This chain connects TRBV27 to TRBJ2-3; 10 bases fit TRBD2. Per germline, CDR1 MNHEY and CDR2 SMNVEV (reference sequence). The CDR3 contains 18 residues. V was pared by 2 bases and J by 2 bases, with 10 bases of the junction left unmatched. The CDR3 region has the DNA TGTGCCAGCAGTTTACCCCCGGCTAGCGGGGGTCCCACAGATACGCAGTATTTT. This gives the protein CASSLPPASGGPTDTQYF.

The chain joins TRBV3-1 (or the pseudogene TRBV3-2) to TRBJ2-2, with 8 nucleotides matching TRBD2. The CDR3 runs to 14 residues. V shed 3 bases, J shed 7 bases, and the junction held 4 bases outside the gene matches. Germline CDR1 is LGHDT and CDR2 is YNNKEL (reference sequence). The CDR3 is CASSQAGTSGELFF. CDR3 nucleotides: TGTGCCAGCAGCCAGGCGGGGACTAGCGGGGAGCTGTTTTTT.

CDR3 residues: CASSQVRLGGGTDTQYF. The DNA of the CDR3 is TGTGCCAGCAGCCAGGTTAGACTAGGGGGCGGCACAGATACGCAGTATTTT. The chain has TRBV14 and TRBJ2-3, with D tentatively TRBD1 (7 bases). Trimming left V 3 bases short and J 1 base short, with 17 bases between. Germline CDR1 and CDR2: SGHDN and FVKESK. This CDR3 region has 17 residues.

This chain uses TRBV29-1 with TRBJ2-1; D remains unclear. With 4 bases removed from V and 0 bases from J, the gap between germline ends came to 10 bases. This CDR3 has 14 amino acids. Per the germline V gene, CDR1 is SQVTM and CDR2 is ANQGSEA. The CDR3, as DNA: TGCAGCGTTGGCCCGGCTAGCTCCTACAATGAGCAGTTCTTC. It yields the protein CSVGPASSYNEQFF.

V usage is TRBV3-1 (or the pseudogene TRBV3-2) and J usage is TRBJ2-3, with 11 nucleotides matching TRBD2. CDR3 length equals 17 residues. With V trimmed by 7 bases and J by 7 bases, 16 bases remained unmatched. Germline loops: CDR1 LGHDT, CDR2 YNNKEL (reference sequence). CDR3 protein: CASTPSWSLAGGYTQYF. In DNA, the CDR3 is TGTGCCAGCACTCCAAGCTGGTCGCTAGCGGGGGGCTATACGCAGTATTTT.

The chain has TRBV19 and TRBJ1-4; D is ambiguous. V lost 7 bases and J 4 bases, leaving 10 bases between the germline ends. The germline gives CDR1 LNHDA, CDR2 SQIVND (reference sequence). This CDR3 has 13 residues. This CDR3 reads CASTRTYNEKLFF. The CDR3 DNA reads TGTGCCAGTACCCGCACCTATAATGAAAAACTGTTTTTT.

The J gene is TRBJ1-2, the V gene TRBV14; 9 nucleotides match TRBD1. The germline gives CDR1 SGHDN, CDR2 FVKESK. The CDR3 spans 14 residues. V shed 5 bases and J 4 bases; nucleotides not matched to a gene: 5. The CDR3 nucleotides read TGTGCCAGCAGCGGGACAGGGCAGCGCTATGGCTACACCTTC. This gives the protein CASSGTGQRYGYTF.

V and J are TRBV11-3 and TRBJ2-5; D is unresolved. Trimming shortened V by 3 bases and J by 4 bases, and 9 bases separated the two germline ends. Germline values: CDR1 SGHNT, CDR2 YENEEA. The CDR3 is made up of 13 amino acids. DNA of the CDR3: TGTGCCAGCAGCTTCAGAAACACAGAGACCCAGTACTTC. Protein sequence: CASSFRNTETQYF.

The DNA for the CDR3 is TGTGCCAGCAGCTCCGTAGCGGGGGACTACAATGAGCAGTTCTTC. Translating it yields CASSSVAGDYNEQFF. This sequence joins TRBV7-3 and TRBJ2-1; 9 bases are shared with TRBD2. The CDR3 is made up of 15 amino acids. Unmatched junction bases numbered 4, after V lost 4 bases and J lost 3 bases. From germline, CDR1 is SGHTA and CDR2 FQGTGA.

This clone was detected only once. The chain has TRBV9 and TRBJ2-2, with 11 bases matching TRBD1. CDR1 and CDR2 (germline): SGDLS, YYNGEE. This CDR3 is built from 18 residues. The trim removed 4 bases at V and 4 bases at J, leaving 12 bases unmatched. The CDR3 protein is CASSTPIWDRGATGELFF. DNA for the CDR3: TGTGCCAGCAGCACCCCCATATGGGACAGGGGGGCCACCGGGGAGCTGTTTTTT.

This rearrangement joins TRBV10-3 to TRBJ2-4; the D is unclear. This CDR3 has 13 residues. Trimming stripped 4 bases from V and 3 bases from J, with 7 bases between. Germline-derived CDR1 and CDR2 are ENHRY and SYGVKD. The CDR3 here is CAISGSGKNIQYF. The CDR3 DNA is TGTGCCATCAGTGGTTCGGGCAAAAACATTCAGTACTTC.

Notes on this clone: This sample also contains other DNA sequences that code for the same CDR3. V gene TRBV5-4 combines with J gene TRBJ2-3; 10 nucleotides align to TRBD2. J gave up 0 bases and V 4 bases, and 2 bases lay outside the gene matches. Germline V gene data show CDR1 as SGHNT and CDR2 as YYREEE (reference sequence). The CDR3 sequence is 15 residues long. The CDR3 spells CASSLTSGSTDTQYF. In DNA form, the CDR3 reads TGTGCCAGCAGCCTGACTAGCGGGAGCACAGATACGCAGTATTTT.

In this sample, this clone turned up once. CDR3 in amino acids: CASSTTGASYTF. The CDR3 nucleotides are TGTGCCAGCAGTACTACAGGGGCTAGCTACACCTTC. This chain connects TRBV28 to TRBJ1-2; 7 bases map to TRBD1. With 5 bases clipped from V and 9 bases from J, the junction kept 6 bases outside the gene matches. There are 12 residues in the CDR3. The germline CDR1 and CDR2 sequences are MDHEN and SYDVKM.

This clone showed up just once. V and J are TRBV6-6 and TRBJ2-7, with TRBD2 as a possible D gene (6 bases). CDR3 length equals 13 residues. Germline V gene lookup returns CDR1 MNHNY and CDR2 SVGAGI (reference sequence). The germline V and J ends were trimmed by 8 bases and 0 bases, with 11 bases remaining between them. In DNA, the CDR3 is TGTGCCAGCCTGGGACTGAGCTCCTACGAGCAGTACTTC. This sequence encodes CASLGLSSYEQYF.

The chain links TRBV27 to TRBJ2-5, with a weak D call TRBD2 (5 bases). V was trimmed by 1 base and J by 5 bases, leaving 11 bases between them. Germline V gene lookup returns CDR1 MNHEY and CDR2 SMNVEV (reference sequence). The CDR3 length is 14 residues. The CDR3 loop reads CASSLFRGSETQYF. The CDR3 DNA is TGTGCCAGCAGTTTATTTCGCGGGTCGGAGACCCAGTACTTC.

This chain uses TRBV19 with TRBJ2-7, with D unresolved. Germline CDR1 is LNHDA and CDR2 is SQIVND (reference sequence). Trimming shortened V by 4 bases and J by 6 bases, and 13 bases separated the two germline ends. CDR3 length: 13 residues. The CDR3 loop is CASSTVPSSEQYF. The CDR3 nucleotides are TGTGCCAGTAGTACAGTACCCTCTTCCGAGCAGTACTTC.

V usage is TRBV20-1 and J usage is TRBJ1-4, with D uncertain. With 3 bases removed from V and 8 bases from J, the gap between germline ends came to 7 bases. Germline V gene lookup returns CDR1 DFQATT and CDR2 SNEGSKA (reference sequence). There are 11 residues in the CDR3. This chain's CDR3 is CSASFGEKLFF. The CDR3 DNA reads TGCAGTGCTAGTTTCGGGGAAAAACTGTTTTTT.

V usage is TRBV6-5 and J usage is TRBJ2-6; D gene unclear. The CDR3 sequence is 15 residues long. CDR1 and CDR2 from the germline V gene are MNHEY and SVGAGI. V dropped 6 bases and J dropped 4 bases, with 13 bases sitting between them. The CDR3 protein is CASRVSFAGANVLTF. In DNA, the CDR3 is TGTGCCAGCAGGGTATCCTTTGCGGGGGCCAACGTCCTGACTTTC.

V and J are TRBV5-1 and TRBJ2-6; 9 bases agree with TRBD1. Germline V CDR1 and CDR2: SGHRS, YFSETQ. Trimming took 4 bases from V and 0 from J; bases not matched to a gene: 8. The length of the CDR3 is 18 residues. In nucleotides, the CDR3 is TGCGCCAGCAGCCTTCCGGGACAGGGATTCTCTGGGGCCAACGTCCTGACTTTC. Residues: CASSLPGQGFSGANVLTF.

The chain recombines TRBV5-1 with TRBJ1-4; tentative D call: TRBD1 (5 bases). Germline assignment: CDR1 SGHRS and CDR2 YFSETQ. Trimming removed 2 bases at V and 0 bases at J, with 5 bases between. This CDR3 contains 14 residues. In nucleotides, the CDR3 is TGCGCCAGCAGCTTACAGGCAACTAATGAAAAACTGTTTTTT. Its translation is CASSLQATNEKLFF.

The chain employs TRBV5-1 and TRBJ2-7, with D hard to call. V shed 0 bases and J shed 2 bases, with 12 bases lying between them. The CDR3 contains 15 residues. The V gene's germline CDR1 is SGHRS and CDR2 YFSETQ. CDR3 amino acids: CASSLDAESTYEQYF. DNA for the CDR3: TGCGCCAGCAGCTTGGATGCGGAGTCAACCTACGAGCAGTACTTC.

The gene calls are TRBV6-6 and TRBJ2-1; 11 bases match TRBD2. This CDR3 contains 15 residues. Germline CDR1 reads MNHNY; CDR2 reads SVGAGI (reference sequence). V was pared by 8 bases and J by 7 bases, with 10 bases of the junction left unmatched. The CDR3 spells CASGITSGSWNEQFF. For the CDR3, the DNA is TGTGCCAGCGGAATAACTAGCGGGAGTTGGAATGAGCAGTTCTTC.

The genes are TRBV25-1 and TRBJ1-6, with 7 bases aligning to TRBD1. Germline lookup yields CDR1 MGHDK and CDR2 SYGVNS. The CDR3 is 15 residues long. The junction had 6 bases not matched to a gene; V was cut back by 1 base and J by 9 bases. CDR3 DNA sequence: TGTGCCAGCAGTGAATGGGACAGCCTCCCTTCACCCCTCCACTTT. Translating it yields CASSEWDSLPSPLHF.

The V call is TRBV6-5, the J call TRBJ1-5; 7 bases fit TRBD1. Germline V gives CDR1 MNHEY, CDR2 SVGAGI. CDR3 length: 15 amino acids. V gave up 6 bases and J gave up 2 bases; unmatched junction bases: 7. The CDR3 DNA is TGTGCCAGCAGACGCTCTGGACAGGGCAATCAGCCCCAGCATTTT. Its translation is CASRRSGQGNQPQHF.

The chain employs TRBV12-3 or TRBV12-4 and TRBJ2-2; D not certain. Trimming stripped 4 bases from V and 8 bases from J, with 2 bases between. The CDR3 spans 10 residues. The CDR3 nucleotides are TGTGCCAGCAGTTCGGGGGAGCTGTTTTTT. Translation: CASSSGELFF.

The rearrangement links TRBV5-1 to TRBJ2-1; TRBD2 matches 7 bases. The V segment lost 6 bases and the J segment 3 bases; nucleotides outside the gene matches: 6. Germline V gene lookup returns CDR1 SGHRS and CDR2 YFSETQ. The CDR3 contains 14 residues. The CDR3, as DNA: TGCGCCAGCACTCTGGCGGGAGACTACAATGAGCAGTTCTTC. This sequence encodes CASTLAGDYNEQFF.

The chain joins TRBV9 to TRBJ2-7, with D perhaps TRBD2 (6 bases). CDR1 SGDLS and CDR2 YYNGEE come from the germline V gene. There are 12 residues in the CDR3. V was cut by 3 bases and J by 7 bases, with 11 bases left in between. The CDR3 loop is CASSGPSVEQYF. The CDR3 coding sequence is TGTGCCAGCAGCGGGCCTAGCGTTGAGCAGTACTTC.

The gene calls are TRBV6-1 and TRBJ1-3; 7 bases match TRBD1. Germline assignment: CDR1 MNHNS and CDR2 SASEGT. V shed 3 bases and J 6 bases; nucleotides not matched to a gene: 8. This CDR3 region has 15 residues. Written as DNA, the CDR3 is TGTGCCAGCAGTGAGGGGGACAGTCGGCAAAACACCATATATTTT. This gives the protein CASSEGDSRQNTIYF.

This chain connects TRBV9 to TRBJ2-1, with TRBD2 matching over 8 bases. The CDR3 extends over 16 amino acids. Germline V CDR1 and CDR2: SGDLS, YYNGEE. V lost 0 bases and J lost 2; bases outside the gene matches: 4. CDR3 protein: CASSVAPGRAYNEQFF. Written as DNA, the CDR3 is TGTGCCAGCAGCGTAGCACCCGGGAGGGCCTACAATGAGCAGTTCTTC.